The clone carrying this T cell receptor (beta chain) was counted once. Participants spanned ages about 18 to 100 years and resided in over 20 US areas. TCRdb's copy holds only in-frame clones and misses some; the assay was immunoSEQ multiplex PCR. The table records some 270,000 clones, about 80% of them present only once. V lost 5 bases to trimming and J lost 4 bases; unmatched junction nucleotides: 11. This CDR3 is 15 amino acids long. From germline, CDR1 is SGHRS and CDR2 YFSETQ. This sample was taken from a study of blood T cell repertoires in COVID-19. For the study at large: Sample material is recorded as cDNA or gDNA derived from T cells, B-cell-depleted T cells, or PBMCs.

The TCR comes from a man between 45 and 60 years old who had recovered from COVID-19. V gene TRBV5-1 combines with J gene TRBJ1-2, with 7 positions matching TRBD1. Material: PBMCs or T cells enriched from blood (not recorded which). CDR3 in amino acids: CASSEGSTGVYGYTF. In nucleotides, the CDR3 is TGCGCCAGCAGTGAGGGGTCTACAGGGGTCTATGGCTACACCTTC.